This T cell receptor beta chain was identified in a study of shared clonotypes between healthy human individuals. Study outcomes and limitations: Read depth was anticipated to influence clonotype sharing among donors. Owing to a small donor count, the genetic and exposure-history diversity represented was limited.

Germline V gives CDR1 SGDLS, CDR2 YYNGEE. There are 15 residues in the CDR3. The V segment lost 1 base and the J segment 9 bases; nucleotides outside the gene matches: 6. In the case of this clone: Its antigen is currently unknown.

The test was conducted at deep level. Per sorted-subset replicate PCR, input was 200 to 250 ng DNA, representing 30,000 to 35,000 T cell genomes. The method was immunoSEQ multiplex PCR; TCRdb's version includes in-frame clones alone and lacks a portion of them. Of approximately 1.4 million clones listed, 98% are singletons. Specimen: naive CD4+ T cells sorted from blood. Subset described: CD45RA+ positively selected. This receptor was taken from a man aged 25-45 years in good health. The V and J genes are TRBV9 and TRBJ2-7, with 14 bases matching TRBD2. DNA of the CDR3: TGTGCCAGCAGCGTATCCGGGACTAGCGGGAGTAGGCAGTACTTC. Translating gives CASSVSGTSGSRQYF. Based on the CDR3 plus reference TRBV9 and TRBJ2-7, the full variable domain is DSGVTQTPKHLITATGQRVTLRCSPRSGDLSVYWYQQSLDQGLQFLIQYYNGEERAKGNILERFSAQQFPDLHSELNLSSLELGDSALYFCASSVSGTSGSRQYFGPGTRLTVT.